A selection of T cell receptor beta chains follows, all from one sample in a study of T cell responses to AZD1222 COVID-19 vaccine. This table comes from immunoSEQ multiplex PCR, and its TCRdb copy is limited to in-frame clones, with some not included. This table holds 50,000 or so clones, around nine tenths found once. Sample: peripheral blood, taken 28 days after the second AZD1222 dose. The receptors derive from an adult who received the AZD1222 COVID-19 vaccine. Each CDR3 is given with its conserved first and last residue. Each record gives: D gene, V gene, J gene, CDR3 length, CDR3 DNA, CDR3 protein. The D gene is left open where the match is weak.

>.|TRBV19|TRBJ1-4|15
TGTGCCAGTAGTATGTACAATGCAGGGAATGAAAAACTGTTTTTT
CASSMYNAGNEKLFF
>.|TRBV15|TRBJ2-7|14
TGTGCCACCAGCCTTTACTCGGGGACGGGCGAGCAGTACTTC
CATSLYSGTGEQYF
>.|TRBV7-9|TRBJ2-5|19
TGTGCCAGCAGCTTAGCATATATAACGACAGGAGCTTCCCAAGAGACCCAGTACTTC
CASSLAYITTGASQETQYF
>TRBD1|TRBV18|TRBJ1-2|15
TGTGCCAGCTCACCCGACAGGGTTCCTAACTATGGCTACACCTTC
CASSPDRVPNYGYTF
>TRBD1|TRBV10-1|TRBJ2-1|15
TGCGCCAGCAGTGAGGGCGGACAGGGAACCAATGAGCAGTTCTTC
CASSEGGQGTNEQFF
>TRBD2|TRBV4-3|TRBJ2-1|17
TGCGCCAGCAGCCAAGATTTACTAGCGGCGGGAGGCAATGAGCAGTTCTTC
CASSQDLLAAGGNEQFF
>.|TRBV4-1|TRBJ2-1|16
TGCGCCAGCAGCCAAGTGATGGAAAGGGAATACAATGAGCAGTTCTTC
CASSQVMEREYNEQFF
>TRBD1|TRBV4-1|TRBJ2-7|15
TGCGCCAGCAGCCCCGGGCAGGGGGCCGCCTACGAGCAGTACTTC
CASSPGQGAAYEQYF
>.|TRBV4-3|TRBJ2-1|15
TGCGCCAGCAGCCAAGACGGCAGCGGAGACAATGAGCAGTTCTTC
CASSQDGSGDNEQFF
>.|TRBV5-4|TRBJ1-3|18
TGTGCCAGCAGCCTCGGCAGGGGATCCCTCTACTCTGGAAACACCATATATTTT
CASSLGRGSLYSGNTIYF